The source of this T cell receptor (beta chain) is a study of early T cells in non-severe SARS-CoV-2 infection. Findings and caveats of the study: VDJdb-based annotation leaned toward anti-spike CD8 responses and missed private and CD4 specificities.

Per germline, CDR1 SGHRS and CDR2 YFSETQ. V was clipped by 0 bases and J by 3 bases, with 7 bases between them. This CDR3 has 14 residues. At least ten counts were recorded for this clonotype. Its antigen remains unidentified. From the 5' RACE reads, TCRdb called clonotypes with MiXCR, one entry per CDR3 protein. The sample records 69,000 or so distinct CDR3 sequences, approximately 13% being singletons. This sequence joins TRBV5-1 and TRBJ1-5; D not certain. The sequenced material came from whole blood. The sequence came from an adult who was a healthcare worker with PCR-confirmed SARS-CoV-2 infection or an uninfected control (not recorded which). The CDR3 spells CASSLGGPNQPQHF. DNA for the CDR3: TGCGCCAGCAGCTTGGGAGGGCCCAATCAGCCCCAGCATTTT.